A single sample gave rise to the 12 T cell receptor beta chains below, sequenced in a study of shared clonotypes between healthy human individuals. Repertoires were generated with immunoSEQ multiplex PCR, while TCRdb's copy carries only in-frame clones and drops some. Seen here are hundreds of thousands of clones, roughly 80% observed once, and the top ten hold around 13%. The material sequenced was PBMCs. These receptors came from a middle-aged woman in good health. Some clones in this sample may be carry-over from other donors' samples.

This clone was detected a few times. This CDR3 reads CASSSNTGELFF. The DNA of the CDR3 is TGTGCCAGCAGCTCAAACACCGGGGAGCTGTTTTTT. The chain is built from TRBV7-3 and TRBJ2-2; no reliable D call. Germline V gives CDR1 SGHTA, CDR2 FQGTGA. This CDR3 has 12 residues. The V end was cut by 4 bases, the J end by 2 bases, with 2 bases between.

This clone was observed a handful of times. V is TRBV7-3 and J is TRBJ2-5, with a tentative D call TRBD2 (5 bases). Germline CDR1 is SGHTA and CDR2 is FQGTGA. V lost 2 bases and J lost 7, with 11 bases in between. This CDR3 contains 13 residues. As DNA, the CDR3 is TGTGCCAGCAGCTTAGAAGGGCTAGCGACCCAGTACTTC. Residues: CASSLEGLATQYF.

The chain joins TRBV10-1 to TRBJ2-1; D is unresolved. The CDR3 is made up of 13 amino acids. From germline, CDR1 is WNHNN and CDR2 SYGVQD (reference sequence). Trimming shortened V by 0 bases and J by 9 bases, and 9 bases separated the two germline ends. Here the CDR3 DNA reads TGCGCCAGCAGTGAGTCCGGACGGTTTGAGCAGTTCTTC. This encodes CASSESGRFEQFF.

Note on this clone: This is likely an artifact of a read error, given a far larger clone one base away. This chain links TRBV6-1 with TRBJ1-1; 8 nucleotides line up with TRBD1. Per the germline V gene, CDR1 is MNHNS and CDR2 is SASEGT. The CDR3 sequence is 13 residues long. The chain's CDR3 is CTVRQGKDTEAFF. The CDR3 nucleotides are TGTACCGTAAGACAGGGGAAGGACACTGAAGCTTTCTTT.

This clone occurred once. This CDR3 is also generated by other DNA sequences in the sample. The chain links TRBV28 to TRBJ2-7; a weak D match, TRBD2 (5 bases). This CDR3 has 11 amino acids. The ends were cut back, 2 bases at V and 6 bases at J, with 5 bases in the middle. From germline, CDR1 is MDHEN and CDR2 SYDVKM. CDR3 sequence (DNA): TGTGCCAGCAGTTTACGGGGCGAGCAGTACTTC. Its translation is CASSLRGEQYF.

As regards this clone: Given a far larger clone just one base away, this is likely a sequencing read error. Other DNA sequences in this sample translate to the same CDR3. CDR3 nucleotides: TGCAGTGCCGTGTTCCGGGTAAAAGGCAATGAGCAGTTCTTC. This encodes CSAVFRVKGNEQFF. This chain connects TRBV29-1 to TRBJ2-1, with D unclear. The CDR3 is 14 amino acids. The germline gives CDR1 SQVTM, CDR2 ANQGSEA.

The J gene is TRBJ2-7, the V gene TRBV5-1; tentative D call: TRBD2 (6 bases). This CDR3 has 16 residues. Germline assignment: CDR1 SGHRS and CDR2 YFSETQ. Trimming shortened V by 6 bases and J by 2 bases, and 21 bases separated the two germline ends. CDR3 DNA sequence: TGCGCCAGCAACCCTTCTTTTTGGAGGGCCCCCTACGAGCAGTACTTC. Protein product: CASNPSFWRAPYEQYF.

J is TRBJ2-5 and V is TRBV4-2; D remains ambiguous. The J call may be faulty, since TRBJ2-7 better matches the DNA end. This CDR3 comprises 12 residues. Germline loops: CDR1 LGHNA, CDR2 YNFKEQ. CDR3 sequence reads: CASSRDSYEQYF. CDR3 nucleotide sequence: TGTGCCAGCAGCCGAGACTCCTACGAGCAGTACTTC.

A remark on this clone: A read error may be the cause here, since a much bigger clone is one base away. The rearrangement joins TRBV4-3 to TRBJ2-1; 10 positions agree with TRBD2. This CDR3 region has 15 residues. Per germline, CDR1 LGHNA and CDR2 YSLEER. CDR3 sequence reads: CASSTGLAGDGERFF. The CDR3 DNA sequence: TGCGCCAGCAGCACTGGCCTAGCGGGAGATGGTGAGCGGTTCTTC.

V gene TRBV7-6 combines with J gene TRBJ2-1; a possible D gene is TRBD1 (6 bases). Per the germline V gene, CDR1 is SGHVS and CDR2 is FNYEAQ. CDR3 length: 15 residues. The germline V and J ends were trimmed by 5 bases and 3 bases, with 14 bases remaining between them. The CDR3 is CASSLTGTHYNEQFF. CDR3 sequence (DNA): TGTGCCAGCAGCCTCACCGGGACACACTACAATGAGCAGTTCTTC.

Comments on this clone: A single base is all that separates this from a far larger clone, so a read error is likely. The gene calls are TRBV4-2 and TRBJ2-7; TRBD2 agrees at 13 bases. Germline V CDR1 and CDR2: LGHNA, YNFKEQ. There are 15 residues in the CDR3. The CDR3 is CASSQGTSGSYDQYF. CDR3 DNA: TGTGCCAGCAGCCAAGGGACTAGCGGGAGCTACGATCAGTACTTC.

Note on this clone: With a far larger clone one base away, a read error is the likely cause. This chain links TRBV30 with TRBJ2-4; D possibly uses TRBD1 or TRBD2 (5 bases each). The V end lost 3 bases, the J end lost 7 bases, and 13 bases lay between the germline ends. The germline V gene encodes CDR1 GTSNPN and CDR2 SVGIG (reference sequence). This CDR3 has 13 amino acids. In DNA, the CDR3 is TGTGCCTGGAGCGCAGAGGGGACCAACATTCAGTACTTC. Translating gives CAWSAEGTNIQYF.